The subject of this entry is one T cell receptor beta chain. Its antigen is unidentified. This CDR3 contains 13 residues. The germline V gene has CDR1 MDHEN and CDR2 SYDVKM. V dropped 6 bases and J dropped 7 bases, with 12 bases sitting between them. This sample is part of a study of cytomegalovirus exposure and HLA in healthy donors. General study points: As was reported, the classifier diagnosed cytomegalovirus status with high specificity and sensitivity.

TCRdb's table, derived via immunoSEQ multiplex PCR, lists solely in-frame clones and lacks some. The profile shows about 120,000 clones, 89% of them singletons. The gene calls are TRBV28 and TRBJ2-2, with D maybe TRBD1 (5 bases). Input material: PBMCs. The sequence was collected from a woman in her late teens or twenties in good health and CMV-seronegative. The CDR3 DNA is TGTGCCAGCAGCTCAGGGTCCGGCGGGGAGCTGTTTTTT. Amino acid sequence: CASSSGSGGELFF. Full variable domain (outside the CDR3, taken from reference TRBV28 and TRBJ2-2): DVKVTQSSRYLVKRTGEKVFLECVQDMDHENMFWYRQDPGLGLRLIYFSYDVKMKEKGDIPEGYSVSREKKERFSLILESASTNQTSMYLCASSSGSGGELFFGEGSRLTVL.